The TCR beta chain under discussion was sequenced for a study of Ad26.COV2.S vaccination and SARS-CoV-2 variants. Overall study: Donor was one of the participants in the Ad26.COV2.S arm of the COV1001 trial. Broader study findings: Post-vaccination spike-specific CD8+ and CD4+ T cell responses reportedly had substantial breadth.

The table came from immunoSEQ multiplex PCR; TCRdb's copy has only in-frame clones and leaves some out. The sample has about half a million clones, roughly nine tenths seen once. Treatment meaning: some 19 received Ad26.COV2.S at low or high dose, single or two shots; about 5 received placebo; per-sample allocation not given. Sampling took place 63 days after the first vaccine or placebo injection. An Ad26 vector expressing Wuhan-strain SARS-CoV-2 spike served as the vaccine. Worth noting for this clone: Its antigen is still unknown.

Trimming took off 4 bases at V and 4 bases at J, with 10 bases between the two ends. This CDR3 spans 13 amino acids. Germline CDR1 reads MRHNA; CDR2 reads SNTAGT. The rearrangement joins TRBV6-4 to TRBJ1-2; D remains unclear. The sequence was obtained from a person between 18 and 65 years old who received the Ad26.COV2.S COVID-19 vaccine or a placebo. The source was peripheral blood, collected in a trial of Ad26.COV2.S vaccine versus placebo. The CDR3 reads CASSGGVGYGYTF. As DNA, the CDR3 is TGTGCCAGCAGTGGTGGCGTCGGCTATGGCTACACCTTC.